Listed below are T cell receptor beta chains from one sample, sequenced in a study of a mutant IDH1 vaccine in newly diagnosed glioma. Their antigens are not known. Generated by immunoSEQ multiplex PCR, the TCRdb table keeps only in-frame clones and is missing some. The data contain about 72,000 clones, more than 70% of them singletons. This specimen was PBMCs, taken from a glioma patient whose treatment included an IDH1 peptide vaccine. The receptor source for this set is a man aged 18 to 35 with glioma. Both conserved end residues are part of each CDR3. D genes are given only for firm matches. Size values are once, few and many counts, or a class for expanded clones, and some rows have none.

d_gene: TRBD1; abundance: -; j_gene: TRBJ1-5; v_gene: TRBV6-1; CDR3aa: CASSRYRGNNQPQHF; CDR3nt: TGTGCCAGTTCCAGATACAGGGGTAACAATCAGCCCCAGCATTTT
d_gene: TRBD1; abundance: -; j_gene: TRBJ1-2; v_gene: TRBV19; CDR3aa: CASQRSGTVGYTF; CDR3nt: TGTGCCAGTCAACGATCCGGGACAGTCGGCTACACCTTC
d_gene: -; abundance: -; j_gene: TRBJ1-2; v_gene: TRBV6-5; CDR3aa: CASSRPGGGGEGYTF; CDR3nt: TGTGCCAGCAGTCGTCCCGGTGGCGGTGGGGAAGGCTACACCTTC
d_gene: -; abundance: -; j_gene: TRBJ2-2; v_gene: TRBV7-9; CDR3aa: CASSFGNTGELFF; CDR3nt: TGTGCCAGCAGCTTCGGCAACACCGGGGAGCTGTTTTTT
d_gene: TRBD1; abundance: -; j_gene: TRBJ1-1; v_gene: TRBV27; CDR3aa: CASIGTGNTEAFF; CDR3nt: TGTGCCAGCATCGGGACAGGGAACACTGAAGCTTTCTTT
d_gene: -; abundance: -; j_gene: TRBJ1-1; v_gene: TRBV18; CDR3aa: CASSPLASQKGLNTEAFF; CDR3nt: TGTGCCAGCTCACCACTGGCATCCCAGAAAGGGTTGAACACTGAAGCTTTCTTT
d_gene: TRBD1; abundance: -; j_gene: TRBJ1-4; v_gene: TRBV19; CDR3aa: CASKGARRQHTEKLFF; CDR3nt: TGTGCCAGTAAGGGGGCCAGGCGGCAACATACGGAAAAACTGTTTTTT
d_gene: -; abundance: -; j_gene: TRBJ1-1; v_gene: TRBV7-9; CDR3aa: CASSSYVSNTEAFF; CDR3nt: TGTGCCAGCAGCTCCTACGTTTCCAACACTGAAGCTTTCTTT
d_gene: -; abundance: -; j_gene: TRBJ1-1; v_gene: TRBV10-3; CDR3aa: CAISGPNVVGTEAFF; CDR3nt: TGTGCCATCAGTGGCCCCAACGTGGTGGGGACTGAAGCTTTCTTT
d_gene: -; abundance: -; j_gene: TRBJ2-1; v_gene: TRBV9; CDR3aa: CASSVGTGLSSYNEQFF; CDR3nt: TGTGCCAGCAGCGTAGGAACAGGTCTTAGCTCCTACAATGAGCAGTTCTTC
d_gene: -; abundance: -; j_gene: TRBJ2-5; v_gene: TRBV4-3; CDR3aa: CASSPQISRGETQYF; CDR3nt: TGCGCCAGCAGCCCACAAATCTCTCGGGGGGAGACCCAGTACTTC
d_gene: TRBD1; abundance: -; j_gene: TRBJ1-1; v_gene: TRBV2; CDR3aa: CASTVNRGMNTEAFF; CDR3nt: TGTGCCAGCACCGTGAACAGGGGGATGAACACTGAAGCTTTCTTT
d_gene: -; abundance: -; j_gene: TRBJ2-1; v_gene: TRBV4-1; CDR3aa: CASSQDRGPPYNEQFF; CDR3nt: TGCGCCAGCAGCCAAGACAGGGGCCCTCCCTACAATGAGCAGTTCTTC
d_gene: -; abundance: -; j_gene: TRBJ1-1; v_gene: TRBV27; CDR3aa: CASSPRVLTEAFF; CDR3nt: TGTGCCAGCAGCCCACGGGTCCTAACAGAAGCTTTCTTT
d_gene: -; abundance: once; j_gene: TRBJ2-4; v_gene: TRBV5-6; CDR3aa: CASSLWGQGKNIQYF; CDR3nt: TGTGCCAGCAGCTTGTGGGGGCAGGGGAAAAACATTCAGTACTTC
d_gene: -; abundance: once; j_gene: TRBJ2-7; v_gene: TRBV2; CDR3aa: CASSEEGRVSYEQYF; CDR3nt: TGTGCCAGCAGTGAAGAGGGCAGGGTCTCCTACGAGCAGTACTTC
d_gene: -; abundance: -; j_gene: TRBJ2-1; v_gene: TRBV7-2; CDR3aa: CASSLWPGHNEQFF; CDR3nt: TGTGCCAGCAGCTTATGGCCCGGACACAATGAGCAGTTCTTC
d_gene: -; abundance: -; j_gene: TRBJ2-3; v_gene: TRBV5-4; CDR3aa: CASSLYLQAGDTQYF; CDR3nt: TGTGCCAGCAGCTTGTATTTACAGGCCGGGGACACGCAGTATTTT
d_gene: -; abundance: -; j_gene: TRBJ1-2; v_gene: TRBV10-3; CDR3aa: CAIKVAPNYGYTF; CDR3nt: TGTGCCATCAAGGTCGCGCCTAACTATGGCTACACCTTC
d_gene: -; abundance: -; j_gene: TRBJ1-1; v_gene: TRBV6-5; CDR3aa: CASSSWRGGGDTEAFF; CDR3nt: TGTGCCAGCAGTTCCTGGAGGGGCGGGGGGGACACTGAAGCTTTCTTT
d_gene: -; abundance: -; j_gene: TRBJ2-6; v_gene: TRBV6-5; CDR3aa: CASNSGANVLTF; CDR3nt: TGTGCCAGCAACTCTGGGGCCAACGTCCTGACTTTC
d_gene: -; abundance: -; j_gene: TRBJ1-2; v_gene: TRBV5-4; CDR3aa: CASSLGQGSRYGYTF; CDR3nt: TGTGCCAGCAGCTTGGGGCAGGGGTCACGCTATGGCTACACCTTC
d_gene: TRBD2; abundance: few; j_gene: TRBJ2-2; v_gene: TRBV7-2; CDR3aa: CASSLYSRGDTGELFF; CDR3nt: TGTGCCAGCAGCTTATATTCGCGGGGGGACACCGGGGAGCTGTTTTTT
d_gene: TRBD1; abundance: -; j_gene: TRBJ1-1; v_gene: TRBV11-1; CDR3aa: CASKGQGNTEAFF; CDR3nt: TGTGCCAGCAAAGGACAGGGGAACACTGAAGCTTTCTTT
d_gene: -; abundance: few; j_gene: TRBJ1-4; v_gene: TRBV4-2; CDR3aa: CASSQDGPGTNEKLFF; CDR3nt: TGTGCCAGCAGCCAAGACGGGCCAGGGACTAATGAAAAACTGTTTTTT
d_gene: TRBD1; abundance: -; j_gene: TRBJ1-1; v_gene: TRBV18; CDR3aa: CASSPMAGGVSEAFF; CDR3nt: TGTGCCAGCTCACCAATGGCAGGGGGCGTCAGTGAAGCTTTCTTT
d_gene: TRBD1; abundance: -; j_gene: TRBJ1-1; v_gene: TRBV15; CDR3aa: CATSSTRQGAVGNTEAFF; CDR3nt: TGTGCCACCAGCAGTACCAGACAGGGGGCCGTGGGGAACACTGAAGCTTTCTTT
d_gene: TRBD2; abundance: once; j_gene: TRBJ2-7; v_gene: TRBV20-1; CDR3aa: CSAAIGLAKLF; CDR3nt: TGCAGTGCCGCTATCGGACTAGCGAAACTTTTC
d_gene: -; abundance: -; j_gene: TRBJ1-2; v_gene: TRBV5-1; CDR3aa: CASSLGGGHGYTF; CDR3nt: TGCGCCAGCAGCTTGGGAGGAGGACATGGCTACACCTTC